This T cell receptor beta chain emerged from a study of blood T cell repertoires in COVID-19. This clone was seen a handful of times. Method: immunoSEQ multiplex PCR; TCRdb's copy keeps in-frame clones and lacks some. The sample contains a few hundred thousand clones, approximately 91% of which appear only once. The CDR3 runs 16 residues. Germline CDR1 is MNHNY and CDR2 is SVGAGI (reference sequence). V shed 2 bases and J shed 1 base, with 15 bases lying between them. This clonotype was sampled from a woman aged 25 to 39 with acute or convalescent COVID-19. The sequencing sample was made of peripheral blood. This rearrangement joins TRBV6-6 to TRBJ2-7; D possibly corresponds to TRBD1 (5 bases). CDR3 nucleotides: TGTGCCAGCAGTTACCTCCGGAAAGGGGTTTCCTACGAGCAGTACTTC. Its protein product is CASSYLRKGVSYEQYF.